This T cell receptor beta chain was documented in a study of control samples from healthy donors and cancer patients. The data were produced by immunoSEQ multiplex PCR, yet TCRdb's version contains in-frame clones alone and is incomplete. The table records tens of thousands of clones, approximately 90% of them present only once. The CDR3 runs 12 residues. The trim removed 4 bases at V and 7 bases at J, leaving 4 bases unmatched. Per the germline V gene, CDR1 is SEHNR and CDR2 is FQNEAQ (reference sequence). The receptor's source is a man aged 55-75 years with head and neck cancer. The sample taken for sequencing was PBMCs. This sequence joins TRBV7-9 and TRBJ2-7, with TRBD2 identical over 7 bases. Here the CDR3 DNA reads TGTGCCAGCAGCTCTGGGGGGGTAGAGCAGTACTTC. Translated: CASSSGGVEQYF.